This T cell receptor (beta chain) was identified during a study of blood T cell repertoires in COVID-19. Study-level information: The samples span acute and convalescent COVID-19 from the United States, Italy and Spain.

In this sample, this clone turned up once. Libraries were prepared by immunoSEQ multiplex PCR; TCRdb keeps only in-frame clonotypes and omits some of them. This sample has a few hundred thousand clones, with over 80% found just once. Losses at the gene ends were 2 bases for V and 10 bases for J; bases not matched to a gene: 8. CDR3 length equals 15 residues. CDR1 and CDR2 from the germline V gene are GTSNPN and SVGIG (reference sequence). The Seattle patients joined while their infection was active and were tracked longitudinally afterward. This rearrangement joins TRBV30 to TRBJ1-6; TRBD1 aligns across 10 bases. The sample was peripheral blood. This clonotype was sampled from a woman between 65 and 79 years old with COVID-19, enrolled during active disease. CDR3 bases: TGTGCCTGGAGTAGCGGCGGGACAGGGGACTCACCCCTCCACTTT. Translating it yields CAWSSGGTGDSPLHF.